The present T cell receptor beta chain was sequenced within a study of T cells in Graves' hyperthyroidism and ophthalmopathy (dated by TCRdb to the late 2010s). About the full investigation: Peripheral blood was collected at initial diagnosis, before any treatment. For training and testing, the approximately 97 patients in the discovery cohort were randomly divided in a 7:3 ratio. The paper describes TCR Vbeta CDR3 sequencing of 120 to 150 peripheral blood samples, made up of 43 ophthalmopathy patients, over 70 hyperthyroidism patients and some 17 progressor patients. Once sampling was done, hyperthyroidism patients were given methimazole at a starting dose of 30 mg daily, whereas ophthalmopathy patients were given high-dose intravenous methylprednisolone. An independent validation cohort of 18 to 20 hyperthyroidism patients and approximately 15 patients who later progressed to ophthalmopathy tested prospective prediction of ophthalmopathy. In several Graves' hyperthyroidism patients, the study also compared T-cell repertoires from thyroid tissue with T-cell repertoires from blood. To identify distinguishing TCR V-J signatures, a discovery cohort of about 100 patients was used, comprising some 43 with Graves' ophthalmopathy and around 60 with stable Graves' hyperthyroidism.

The TCR beta CDR3 regions were amplified from RNA transcripts. For the first round of RT-PCR on the TCR CDR3, the HTBI primer set was used together with the Qiagen OneStep RT-PCR kit. Libraries were constructed in a second round of multiplex PCR, after which size selection and purification were carried out. Paired-end sequencing of the libraries was performed with 100 bp reads on an Illumina HiSeq2000. The original methods were these. SOAPnuke was used to process the raw data, removing reads that contained adapters or uncalled bases, had a mean Phred below 15, or lacked an exact match to the constant primer or identifier. High-quality paired reads were merged with COPE v1.2.5, and unique nucleotide sequences were defined as clonotypes. Clonotypes were aligned to IMGT TRBV, TRBD and TRBJ reference segments using MiTCR v1.1. Analysis was restricted to V-J combinations with a frequency above 0.0001, which covered 98% to 99.2% of repertoires. A TCS score was defined as the ratio between F50 (clonal expansion) and ExV (chaos), using BLOSUM62-based TCRdist between CDR3 peptides within each V-J. Welch's t-statistics and random forest reduced 500 to 650 V-J features to roughly 13, which were used in a naive Bayes classifier (R e1071). The Morisita-Horn index was used to measure how similar the thyroid and blood repertoires were. TCRdb itself trimmed the public reads at Q25 with fastp, ran MiXCR and retained productive beta chains. For every CDR3 protein sequence, its rows merge into one entry that carries the most common genes and DNA. It is TCRdb's table, rather than the study itself, that gives the V and J calls and clone size. The sample has nearly 750,000 distinct CDR3 sequences on record, about 35% of them singletons. Together, the top ten hold more than 25% of the sample.

A remark on this clonotype: Its antigen is unknown. Base-call qualities are not available, and no considerably larger clone is one nucleotide away.

Graves' hyperthyroidism was defined as stable when no progression to ophthalmopathy occurred over 18 months of follow-up. Hyperthyroidism patients were newly diagnosed, had a disease duration of under 2 months, and were aged 18 to 65 years. Exclusion was applied to patients with uncontrolled infections, other autoimmune diseases, pregnancy or lactation. Clinical symptoms, serum thyroxine and TRAb, thyroid ultrasound, and orbital computed tomography formed the basis for the diagnoses. Ficoll-Paque density gradient centrifugation was used to isolate PBMCs from 8.5 to 10 ml of fresh peripheral blood. Total RNA was extracted with Trizol reagent, and quality was checked on an Agilent 2100 Bioanalyzer. The CDR3 starts with the cysteine, ends with the phenylalanine, and has 15 residues. The read is trimmed to its CDR3 DNA, 45 bases read in frame from base 1. CDR1 and CDR2 are drawn from the germline V gene: MDHEN, SYDVKM. Trimming leaves V shorter by 5 bases and J shorter by 1 base, with the junction holding 7 bases beyond the gene matches.

Results the study describes overall, beyond this receptor: No statistical method was used to fix the sample size in advance, and group allocation was not hidden from the investigators. During validation, the model predicted progression to ophthalmopathy a median of about 6.3 months ahead of onset, with 70.59% sensitivity and 72.22% specificity. In cross-validation, a model built on a 13 V-J signature told ophthalmopathy apart from stable hyperthyroidism with 87.88% sensitivity and about 81% specificity, and in testing the same model reached 80%/75%. Blood samples also contained most of the expanded thyroid clonotypes (frequency above 0.001), which suggests that blood repertoires may reflect thyroid immune responses.

The sequence was collected from a woman between 40 and 55 years old with Graves' hyperthyroidism. The sequence is built from TRBV28 and TRBJ1-1; TRBD1 agrees with 7 junctional bases. The sequenced sample was blood. The CDR3 sequence is CASSTGTAQNTEAFF. The nucleotide sequence reads as follows: TGTGCCAGCAGTACCGGGACAGCGCAGAACACTGAAGCTTTCTTT.